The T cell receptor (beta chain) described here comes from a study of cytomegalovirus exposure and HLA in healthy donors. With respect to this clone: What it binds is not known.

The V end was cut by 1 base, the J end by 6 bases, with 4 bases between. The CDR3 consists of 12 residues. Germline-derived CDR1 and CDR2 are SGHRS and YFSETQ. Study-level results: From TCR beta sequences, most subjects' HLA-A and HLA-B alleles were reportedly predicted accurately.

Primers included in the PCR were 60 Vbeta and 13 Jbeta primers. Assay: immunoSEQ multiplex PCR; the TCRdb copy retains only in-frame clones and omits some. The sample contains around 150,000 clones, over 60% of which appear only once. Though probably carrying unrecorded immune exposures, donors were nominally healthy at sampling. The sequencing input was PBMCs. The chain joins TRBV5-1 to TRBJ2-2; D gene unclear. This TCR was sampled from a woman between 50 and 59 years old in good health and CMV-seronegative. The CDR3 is CASSLTSGELFF. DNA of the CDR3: TGCGCCAGCAGCTTGACTTCCGGGGAGCTGTTTTTT.